What follows are 28 T cell receptor beta chains derived from one specimen sequenced in a study of metastatic and nonmetastatic thyroid tumors. Until they underwent thyroid surgery, no patient had received any treatment. Through MiXCR, TCRdb re-clonotyped the PCR reads. This table has roughly 6,800 clones, under 20% appearing once. The sequenced material came from adjacent normal tissue. The receptors here all came from a female donor with papillary thyroid cancer or a benign thyroid nodule (not recorded which). Some clones in this sample may be carry-over from other donors' samples.

The V call is TRBV30, the J call TRBJ2-5; D gene uncertain. Trimming took off 0 bases at V and 3 bases at J, with 8 bases between the two ends. The CDR3 extends over 13 amino acids. Germline V gene data show CDR1 as GTSNPN and CDR2 as SVGIG (reference sequence). The CDR3 DNA sequence: TGTGCCTGGAGTGTACTGGGGAAAGAGACCCAGTACTTC. This translates into CAWSVLGKETQYF.

The rearrangement links TRBV28 to TRBJ2-2; weak D call: TRBD2 (5 bases). Trimming took off 6 bases at V and 0 bases at J, with 11 bases between the two ends. CDR1 MDHEN and CDR2 SYDVKM come from the germline V gene. CDR3 length: 15 residues. The CDR3 bases are TGTGCCAGCAGGCGGGCCAACACGAACACCGGGGAGCTGTTTTTT. Translating gives CASRRANTNTGELFF.

This clone was counted between two and nine times. The CDR3 nucleotides are TGTGCCAGCAGGGTAGCGGGAGGGCCTCAAGAGACCCAGTACTTC. This codes for CASRVAGGPQETQYF. The V and J genes are TRBV25-1 and TRBJ2-5; 11 positions match TRBD2. CDR1 is MGHDK, CDR2 SYGVNS, per germline. V was clipped by 6 bases and J by 2 bases; unmatched bases: 5. This CDR3 has 15 amino acids.

By proportion, this clone is medium-sized. The chain uses TRBV30 and TRBJ2-2, with a weak D call TRBD1 (6 bases). The V gene's germline CDR1 is GTSNPN and CDR2 SVGIG (reference sequence). The CDR3 length is 16 residues. Trimming took off 2 bases at V and 1 base at J, with 14 bases between the two ends. CDR3: CAWSNTGTQNTGELFF. DNA of the CDR3: TGTGCCTGGAGTAACACCGGGACACAGAACACCGGGGAGCTGTTTTTT.

For the CDR3, the DNA is TGCGCCAGCAGCTTGGGGCTCGAGACCCAGTACTTC. This sequence encodes CASSLGLETQYF. The chain recombines TRBV5-1 with TRBJ2-5, with unresolved D. This CDR3 spans 12 amino acids. Germline V gene data show CDR1 as SGHRS and CDR2 as YFSETQ. Between the trimmed V and J ends, which lost 0 bases and 5 bases, there was a span of 5 bases.

This clone was seen at least ten times. V usage is TRBV3-1 and J usage is TRBJ2-3, with a tentative D call TRBD2 (6 bases). Germline CDR1 and CDR2: LGHDT and YNNKEL (reference sequence). V gave up 1 base and J gave up 2 bases, with 13 bases separating them. The CDR3 covers 16 residues. This chain's CDR3 is CASSQVSGSYTDTQYF. The CDR3 DNA is TGTGCCAGCAGCCAAGTAAGCGGGTCCTACACAGATACGCAGTATTTT.

Ten or more counts support this clone. V gene TRBV11-3 combines with J gene TRBJ2-1; D remains unclear. V shed 3 bases and J shed 5 bases, with 8 bases lying between them. Germline CDR1 is SGHNT and CDR2 is YENEEA. This CDR3 has 13 amino acids. CDR3 in amino acids: CASSFSQNNEQFF. The CDR3 DNA reads as TGTGCCAGCAGCTTCTCCCAAAACAATGAGCAGTTCTTC.

In its sample, this clone is medium-sized (0.01 to 0.1%). This chain connects TRBV19 to TRBJ1-5, with D uncertain. The CDR3 spans 9 residues. The germline V gene encodes CDR1 LNHDA and CDR2 SQIVND (reference sequence). V was trimmed by 9 bases and J by 5 bases, leaving 2 bases between them. For the CDR3, the DNA is TGTGCCAGGCATCAGCCCCAGCATTTT. This sequence encodes CARHQPQHF.

At least ten counts were recorded for this clone. The chain couples TRBV29-1 to TRBJ2-7, with TRBD1 matching over 7 bases. Per germline, CDR1 SQVTM and CDR2 ANQGSEA. The CDR3 is made up of 12 amino acids. J was trimmed by 7 bases and V by 8 bases; bases with no gene match: 11. CDR3 amino acids: CSIRTGGGEQYF. CDR3 in DNA: TGCAGCATCCGGACAGGCGGCGGGGAGCAGTACTTC.

This clone is deemed medium-sized. The chain employs TRBV6-1 and TRBJ2-1; D is tentatively TRBD1 or TRBD2 (6 bases each). The CDR3 totals 16 residues. In germline, CDR1 is MNHNS, CDR2 SASEGT. The V end lost 8 bases, the J end lost 7 bases, and 24 bases lay between the germline ends. CDR3 amino acids: CASHPLERGDFNEQFF. The DNA of the CDR3 is TGTGCCAGCCACCCCCTTGAGAGGGGGGATTTTAATGAGCAGTTCTTC.

At least ten counts were recorded for this clone. The chain is built from TRBV29-1 and TRBJ1-2; D is unresolved. V was pared by 1 base and J by 4 bases, with 7 bases between. Germline CDR1 is SQVTM and CDR2 is ANQGSEA. This CDR3 contains 12 residues. In nucleotides, the CDR3 is TGCAGCGTTGAAGGGGCGGGCTATGGCTACACCTTC. It is translated as CSVEGAGYGYTF.

This clone has ten or more counts. The gene calls are TRBV7-9 and TRBJ2-3; TRBD2 might be the D (6 bases). The CDR3 extends over 15 amino acids. V lost 5 bases to trimming and J lost 0 bases, with 12 bases between them. Germline assignment: CDR1 SEHNR and CDR2 FQNEAQ (reference sequence). The CDR3 protein is CASSPGLPSTDTQYF. Written as DNA, the CDR3 is TGTGCCAGCAGCCCCGGACTACCCAGCACAGATACGCAGTATTTT.

The chain recombines TRBV20-1 with TRBJ2-7; 7 positions match TRBD2. V lost 6 bases to trimming and J lost 8 bases; unmatched junction nucleotides: 19. Germline CDR1 and CDR2: DFQATT and SNEGSKA (reference sequence). The CDR3 is made up of 15 amino acids. This CDR3 is CSAIKPMAGVAQQYF. As DNA, the CDR3 is TGCAGTGCCATAAAGCCCATGGCGGGAGTCGCACAGCAGTACTTC.

This clone appeared many times. The J gene is TRBJ1-5, the V gene TRBV12-3 or TRBV12-4; perhaps TRBD1 as D (6 bases). The CDR3 covers 14 residues. The germline V and J ends were trimmed by 2 bases and 4 bases, with 9 bases remaining between them. The CDR3 DNA is TGTGCCAGCAGTTTAACAACAGGGAATCAGCCCCAGCATTTT. It codes for CASSLTTGNQPQHF.

The sample holds many counts of this clone. The junction does not match germline at one end; this may be a read error. The V and J genes are TRBV7-9 and TRBJ2-1; 11 nucleotides line up with TRBD2. CDR1 is SEHNR, CDR2 FQNEAQ, per germline (reference sequence). There are 19 residues in the CDR3. For the CDR3, the DNA is TGTGCCAGCAGCTTATTAGGGACCGGTCTAGCGGGGGGCGGCAATGAGCAGTCCTTC. Protein product: CASSLLGTGLAGGGNEQSF.

The rearrangement uses TRBV7-9 and TRBJ2-7; 9 positions match TRBD1. The CDR3 is 14 residues long. J lost 3 bases, V lost 4 bases, and 4 bases had no gene match. Looked up from germline, CDR1 is SEHNR and CDR2 is FQNEAQ (reference sequence). The CDR3 reads CASSSGTGYYEQYF. The CDR3 nucleotides read TGTGCCAGCAGCTCCGGGACAGGGTACTACGAGCAGTACTTC.

This clone occurred a few times. The chain links TRBV6-1 to TRBJ2-3; D call uncertain. There are 15 residues in the CDR3. Germline-derived CDR1 and CDR2 are MNHNS and SASEGT. V was clipped by 3 bases and J by 0 bases, with 10 bases between them. CDR3: CASSDGWFSTDTQYF. CDR3 DNA: TGTGCCAGCAGTGACGGCTGGTTTAGCACAGATACGCAGTATTTT.

This clone is deemed medium-sized. The chain has TRBV12-3 or TRBV12-4 and TRBJ2-1; 10 nucleotides line up with TRBD2. The CDR3 is made up of 14 amino acids. J gave up 4 bases and V 6 bases, and 3 bases lay outside the gene matches. The CDR3 sequence: CASSTSGVYNEQFF. In DNA, the CDR3 is TGTGCCAGCAGCACTAGCGGGGTTTACAATGAGCAGTTCTTC.

This clone appeared a few times. The genes are TRBV27 and TRBJ2-7; D is uncertain. The V and J ends lost 5 bases and 2 bases respectively, with 10 bases between them. Germline loops: CDR1 MNHEY, CDR2 SMNVEV (reference sequence). The CDR3 is made up of 13 amino acids. The CDR3 sequence: CASSPRRTYEQYF. Written as DNA, the CDR3 is TGTGCCAGCAGTCCCCGACGGACCTACGAGCAGTACTTC.

This clone was detected only a few times. V is TRBV2 and J is TRBJ1-2; weak D call: TRBD1 (6 bases). V shed 2 bases and J shed 9 bases, with 19 bases lying between them. The CDR3 extends over 15 amino acids. Per the germline V gene, CDR1 is SNHLY and CDR2 is FYNNEI. The CDR3 coding sequence is TGTGCCAGCAGTGAATGGGCCAGGGGAAAATTAAGCTACACCTTC. Its protein product is CASSEWARGKLSYTF. Based on the CDR3 plus reference TRBV2 and TRBJ1-2, the full variable domain is EPEVTQTPSHQVTQMGQEVILRCVPISNHLYFYWYRQILGQKVEFLVSFYNNEISEKSEIFDDQFSVERPDGSNFTLKIRSTKLEDSAMYFCASSEWARGKLSYTFGSGTRLTVV.

This clone was seen more than once but under ten times. The chain employs TRBV12-3 or TRBV12-4 and TRBJ2-2; D uncertain. This CDR3 is built from 12 residues. V dropped 3 bases and J dropped 5 bases, with 4 bases sitting between them. The CDR3 DNA reads TGTGCCAGCAGTTTTGGGACCGGGGAGCTGTTTTTT. Its protein product is CASSFGTGELFF.

Sample share makes this clone medium-sized. V and J are TRBV3-1 and TRBJ1-2, with a tentative D call TRBD1 (6 bases). Germline CDR1 and CDR2: LGHDT and YNNKEL (reference sequence). The ends were cut back, 1 base at V and 6 bases at J, with 12 bases in the middle. This CDR3 is 14 amino acids long. The CDR3 protein is CASSQGSRGDGYTF. The CDR3 DNA reads as TGTGCCAGCAGCCAAGGATCAAGGGGGGATGGCTACACCTTC.

By share, this clone ranks as medium-sized. The chain links TRBV3-1 to TRBJ2-7; 9 positions agree with TRBD1. Unmatched junction bases numbered 8, after V lost 4 bases and J lost 4 bases. Germline V gene data show CDR1 as LGHDT and CDR2 as YNNKEL (reference sequence). This CDR3 contains 15 residues. The CDR3 nucleotides are TGTGCCAGCAGCCGAGCCGACAGGGGGTATTACGAGCAGTACTTC. It yields the protein CASSRADRGYYEQYF.

In this sample, this clone is medium-sized. The gene calls are TRBV7-2 and TRBJ1-3, with D maybe TRBD1 (6 bases). V was trimmed by 5 bases and J by 2 bases, leaving 19 bases between them. CDR3 length: 17 residues. In germline, CDR1 is SGHTA, CDR2 FQGNSA. The CDR3 here is CASSPIRGAVPGNTIYF. CDR3 DNA: TGTGCCAGCAGCCCCATTCGGGGGGCGGTGCCTGGAAACACCATATATTTT.

This clone has a count of ten or more. The J gene is TRBJ2-2, the V gene TRBV5-6; 9 bases agree with TRBD1. This CDR3 has 15 amino acids. V dropped 3 bases and J dropped 4; count of bases not matched to a gene: 4. The germline V gene has CDR1 SGHDT and CDR2 YYEEEE. Here the CDR3 reads CASSWTGQGTGELFF. CDR3 coding DNA: TGTGCCAGCAGCTGGACGGGACAGGGCACCGGGGAGCTGTTTTTT.

By share, this clone ranks as medium-sized. The V gene is TRBV30, the J gene TRBJ1-6; TRBD1 might be the D (5 bases). V was pared by 5 bases and J by 10 bases, with 9 bases between. Germline lookup yields CDR1 GTSNPN and CDR2 SVGIG (reference sequence). The CDR3 has 11 amino acids. The CDR3 loop is CAWAQGSPLHF. The CDR3 DNA follows: TGTGCCTGGGCCCAGGGCTCACCCCTCCACTTT.

This clone occurred a few times. This chain joins TRBV12-3 or TRBV12-4 and TRBJ2-2; 7 bases are a match to TRBD1. The trim removed 6 bases at V and 6 bases at J, leaving 4 bases unmatched. The CDR3 sequence is 13 residues long. The CDR3 region has the DNA TGTGCCAGCAGCCGTACAGGGGCCGGGGAGCTGTTTTTT. Its translation: CASSRTGAGELFF.

This chain connects TRBV20-1 to TRBJ2-7, with a possible D match to TRBD1 (5 bases). V lost 2 bases and J 0 bases, leaving 11 bases between the germline ends. CDR1 is DFQATT, CDR2 SNEGSKA, per germline (reference sequence). The CDR3 sequence is 14 residues long. CDR3 sequence reads: CSARPPDTSYEQYF. Written as DNA, the CDR3 is TGCAGTGCTAGACCGCCGGACACCTCCTACGAGCAGTACTTC.